These 18 T cell receptor beta chains came from one sample sequenced in a study of post-analysis software for immune sequencing data. Whole-study findings and limits: About five TRBV segments were more frequent in patients than controls; TRBV5-6, TRBV5-1 and TRBV20-1 belonged to this group.

Unique molecular identifiers featured in each of the TCR beta cDNA libraries. TCRdb called the PCR reads again in MiXCR, with one record for every CDR3 protein. The data hold roughly 580,000 distinct CDR3 sequences, with about 40% observed a single time. For these TCRs, the target antigens are not known. Sequencing was performed on blood. The receptors were gathered from a girl between 5 and 17 years old with multiple sclerosis.

The gene calls are TRBV12-3 or TRBV12-4 and TRBJ1-2; tentatively, D is TRBD1 (5 bases). The CDR3 is 15 amino acids. The V end lost 3 bases, the J end lost 6 bases, and 17 bases lay between the germline ends. CDR3 in amino acids: CASSFDGRGLDGYTF. CDR3 DNA sequence: TGTGCCAGCAGTTTCGATGGGCGGGGCTTGGATGGCTACACCTTC.

The rearrangement links TRBV29-1 to TRBJ2-1, with unresolved D. The CDR3 runs 18 residues. CDR1 and CDR2 from the germline V gene are SQVTM and ANQGSEA. The V end lost 8 bases, the J end lost 1 base, and 27 bases lay between the germline ends. The CDR3 protein is CSSTGQVLTPSSYNEQFF. As DNA, the CDR3 is TGCAGCTCAACCGGGCAGGTCCTTACCCCTTCTTCCTACAATGAGCAGTTCTTC.

The sample holds a few counts of this clonotype. The chain carries TRBV7-9 and TRBJ1-1, with 8 bases fitting TRBD1. The CDR3 runs to 17 residues. Germline V gene sequence: CDR1 SEHNR, CDR2 FQNEAQ (reference sequence). V lost 1 base to trimming and J lost 0 bases; unmatched junction nucleotides: 7. The DNA of the CDR3 is TGTGCCAGCAGCTTAGACCAGGGGGCTATCATGAACACTGAAGCTTTCTTT. It yields the protein CASSLDQGAIMNTEAFF.

The chain is built from TRBV20-1 and TRBJ2-3, with D unresolved. Germline V lookup: CDR1 DFQATT, CDR2 SNEGSKA (reference sequence). V was cut by 3 bases and J by 2 bases, with 12 bases left in between. The CDR3 covers 14 residues. The CDR3 DNA reads TGCAGTGCTAGTTCGACTGGCCACACAGATACGCAGTATTTT. It yields the protein CSASSTGHTDTQYF.

The chain couples TRBV4-1 to TRBJ2-4; 7 bases align to TRBD1. The V gene's germline CDR1 is MGHRA and CDR2 YSYEKL. This CDR3 region has 13 residues. V lost 3 bases, J lost 13 bases, and 9 bases stayed unmatched. The CDR3 region is CASSQWTGGGQYF. CDR3 nucleotides: TGCGCCAGCAGCCAGTGGACAGGTGGCGGGCAGTACTTC.

The rearrangement joins TRBV11-2 to TRBJ2-7; tentatively, D is TRBD2 (6 bases). The germline V and J ends were trimmed by 3 bases and 2 bases, with 14 bases remaining between them. CDR1 is SGHAT and CDR2 is FQNNGV in the germline V gene. The CDR3 length is 15 residues. The DNA of the CDR3 is TGTGCCAGCAGCTTCGGGGACTCAATAGCCTACGAGCAGTACTTC. It translates to CASSFGDSIAYEQYF.

This clonotype was recorded a few times. The CDR3 DNA sequence: TGTGCCAGCAGCTTAGAAATGGGGAGGGAGACCCAGTACTTC. Translating it yields CASSLEMGRETQYF. The chain uses TRBV11-2 and TRBJ2-5, with D perhaps matching TRBD2 (6 bases). There are 14 residues in the CDR3. Trimming removed 0 bases at V and 5 bases at J, with 10 bases between. Germline CDR1 SGHAT, CDR2 FQNNGV.

The V and J genes are TRBV7-9 and TRBJ2-1; no reliable D call. This CDR3 is 13 amino acids long. The germline V and J ends were trimmed by 1 base and 7 bases, with 8 bases remaining between them. Germline V lookup: CDR1 SEHNR, CDR2 FQNEAQ (reference sequence). The CDR3 region has the DNA TGTGCCAGCAGCTTAGACGGAATAAATGAGCAGTTCTTC. Translation gives CASSLDGINEQFF.

V is TRBV12-3 or TRBV12-4 and J is TRBJ1-5; TRBD1 might be the D (5 bases). The CDR3 sequence is 15 residues long. V was clipped by 5 bases and J by 5 bases, with 16 bases between them. The CDR3 DNA follows: TGTGCCAGCAGTCCGGCGGGACCATTAGATCAGCCCCAGCATTTT. Translation: CASSPAGPLDQPQHF.

This clonotype was seen only a few times. The chain couples TRBV29-1 to TRBJ2-1; TRBD2 matches at 11 bases. With 8 bases clipped from V and 10 bases from J, the junction kept 13 bases outside the gene matches. This CDR3 has 14 residues. Germline V gives CDR1 SQVTM, CDR2 ANQGSEA. The chain's CDR3 is CSKLTSGRSGEQFF. The CDR3, as DNA: TGCAGCAAGCTCACTAGCGGGAGAAGCGGAGAGCAGTTCTTC.

The chain carries TRBV7-8 and TRBJ2-4; D might be TRBD1 (6 bases). The CDR3 spans 15 residues. Germline-derived CDR1 and CDR2 are SGHVS and FQNEAQ. The germline V and J ends were trimmed by 0 bases and 13 bases, with 19 bases remaining between them. In DNA, the CDR3 is TGTGCCAGCAGCTTAGCGCGGCAGGGGACCGGAGAACAGTACTTC. Translated: CASSLARQGTGEQYF.

This clonotype was found a few times. CDR3 coding DNA: TGTGCCAGCAGCCAAGTGGGTTTGGGAGCAGCGCAGTACTTC. Protein sequence: CASSQVGLGAAQYF. J is TRBJ2-7 and V is TRBV4-2; D might be TRBD2 (5 bases). V lost 1 base to trimming and J lost 9 bases, with 16 bases between them. The germline V gene has CDR1 LGHNA and CDR2 YNFKEQ. The CDR3 is 14 amino acids.

There are a few counts of this clonotype. Here the CDR3 DNA reads TGCAGCGCCTTATCCGGGTCGGACTCCTACAATGAGCAGTTCTTC. It translates to CSALSGSDSYNEQFF. V usage is TRBV29-1 and J usage is TRBJ2-1; D unresolved. CDR3 length: 15 residues. Germline V CDR1 and CDR2: SQVTM, ANQGSEA. V was pared by 7 bases and J by 0 bases, with 16 bases between.

This chain connects TRBV4-1 to TRBJ1-2, with 7 bases identical to TRBD1. CDR1 MGHRA and CDR2 YSYEKL come from the germline V gene. The length of the CDR3 is 15 residues. V lost 5 bases and J lost 0; bases outside the gene matches: 6. The CDR3, as DNA: TGCGCCAGCAGCTACCCGGGACAGACTAACTATGGCTACACCTTC. Translating gives CASSYPGQTNYGYTF.

In the case of this clonotype: A much larger clone sits a single nucleotide away, making a read error possible. The CDR3 reads CASSVRQGTYEQYF. In nucleotides, the CDR3 is TGTGCCAGCAGCGTTCGACAGGGAACCTACGAGCAGTACTTC. This chain connects TRBV7-2 to TRBJ2-7, with 7 bases that match TRBD1. With 5 bases clipped from V and 2 bases from J, the junction kept 6 bases outside the gene matches. In germline, CDR1 is SGHTA, CDR2 FQGNSA. The CDR3 is 14 residues long.

This chain connects TRBV6-6 to TRBJ1-1; D call uncertain. CDR1 is MNHNY and CDR2 is SVGAGI in the germline V gene (reference sequence). The CDR3 contains 15 residues. V dropped 0 bases and J dropped 4 bases, with 12 bases sitting between them. CDR3 amino acids: CASSYSWEMGTEAFF. The CDR3, as DNA: TGTGCCAGCAGTTACTCGTGGGAAATGGGCACTGAAGCTTTCTTT.

The CDR3 protein is CASSTGQGRSDTQYF. DNA for the CDR3: TGTGCCAGCAGCACCGGACAAGGCAGATCTGATACGCAGTATTTT. The chain couples TRBV7-8 to TRBJ2-3, with a weak D call TRBD1 (5 bases). There are 15 residues in the CDR3. CDR1 is SGHVS, CDR2 FQNEAQ, per germline. The V gene lost 5 bases and the J gene lost 6 bases, with 18 bases spanning the gap.

The chain carries TRBV12-3 or TRBV12-4 and TRBJ2-5, with D perhaps TRBD1 (6 bases). The V and J ends lost 3 bases and 5 bases respectively, with 10 bases between them. The CDR3 is 13 residues long. The CDR3: CASSFQGSETQYF. CDR3 DNA sequence: TGTGCCAGCAGTTTCCAGGGGAGTGAGACCCAGTACTTC.